A single sample gave rise to the 9 T cell receptor beta chains below, sequenced in a study of PD-1 blockade in mismatch repair-deficient tumors. Sequencing used immunoSEQ multiplex PCR; TCRdb keeps in-frame clones, though not all of them. Of some 84,000 clones detected, approximately 81% appear once; the ten largest clones hold roughly 2.8%. The material sequenced was peripheral blood, taken 12 weeks after starting pembrolizumab. These receptors were collected from an adult with mismatch repair-deficient cancer.

This clone has a handful of counts. This chain links TRBV27 with TRBJ1-2, with D maybe TRBD1 (6 bases). In germline, CDR1 is MNHEY, CDR2 SMNVEV (reference sequence). The CDR3 contains 13 residues. V was shortened by 5 bases and J by 13 bases, with 20 bases between the two germline ends. This chain's CDR3 is CASSPGHLVRSTF. CDR3 in DNA: TGTGCCAGCAGTCCGGGACACCTAGTCCGATCCACCTTC.

This chain links TRBV11-3 with TRBJ1-1; 9 bases are shared with TRBD1. Germline CDR1 SGHNT, CDR2 YENEEA. Trimming cost V 5 bases and J 1 base; bases outside gene matches: 2. The CDR3 sequence is 14 residues long. The DNA for the CDR3 is TGTGCCAGCAGCACACAGGGGGCGAACACTGAAGCTTTCTTT. It encodes CASSTQGANTEAFF.

The rearrangement joins TRBV11-3 to TRBJ2-1, with 9 nucleotides matching TRBD2. The CDR3 loop spans 16 amino acids. Germline V gene data show CDR1 as SGHNT and CDR2 as YENEEA. The trim removed 5 bases at V and 3 bases at J, leaving 8 bases unmatched. CDR3 sequence: CASSPLSGRSYNEQFF. CDR3 sequence (DNA): TGTGCCAGCAGCCCCCTTAGCGGGAGAAGCTACAATGAGCAGTTCTTC.

The chain joins TRBV5-6 to TRBJ2-7; D is possibly TRBD1 or TRBD2 (5 bases each). Germline V gene data show CDR1 as SGHDT and CDR2 as YYEEEE. V lost 4 bases, J lost 7 bases, and 21 bases lay in between. The CDR3 length is 15 residues. Here the CDR3 DNA reads TGTGCCAGCAGCCCCGAGGGGAGCCCGCAAAGGGAGCAGTACTTC. Translated: CASSPEGSPQREQYF. The full variable domain, its missing parts supplied by reference TRBV5-6 and TRBJ2-7, is DAGVTQSPTHLIKTRGQQVTLRCSPKSGHDTVSWYQQALGQGPQFIFQYYEEEERQRGNFPDRFSGHQFPNYSSELNVNALLLGDSALYLCASSPEGSPQREQYFGPGTRLTVT.

The chain has TRBV4-2 and TRBJ2-7, with D perhaps matching TRBD2 (5 bases). This CDR3 contains 16 residues. The V and J ends lost 1 base and 2 bases respectively, with 15 bases between them. Per the germline V gene, CDR1 is LGHNA and CDR2 is YNFKEQ. The CDR3 DNA sequence: TGTGCCAGCAGCCAAGCGGTGGCGGACTCCGCCTACGAGCAGTACTTC. It yields the protein CASSQAVADSAYEQYF.

The CDR3 here is CAISVAQRGTEAFF. CDR3 in DNA: TGTGCCATCAGTGTGGCCCAACGAGGCACTGAAGCTTTCTTT. The rearrangement uses TRBV10-3 and TRBJ1-1; no clear D gene. CDR3 length equals 14 residues. The V end was cut by 4 bases, the J end by 4 bases, with 13 bases between. The germline CDR1 and CDR2 sequences are ENHRY and SYGVKD.

V usage is TRBV7-8 and J usage is TRBJ2-7, with 7 bases fitting TRBD1. Trimming at V came to 0 bases and at J to 5 bases, leaving 10 bases not matched to a gene. The CDR3 totals 16 residues. Germline lookup yields CDR1 SGHVS and CDR2 FQNEAQ. This CDR3 is CASSLAPRQGPHEQYF. For the CDR3, the DNA is TGTGCCAGCAGCTTAGCCCCCCGACAGGGACCCCACGAGCAGTACTTC.

The V gene is TRBV29-1, the J gene TRBJ2-1; the D gene is possibly TRBD2 (6 bases). The V gene lost 3 bases and the J gene lost 3 bases, with 9 bases spanning the gap. Germline CDR1 is SQVTM and CDR2 is ANQGSEA. The CDR3 contains 13 residues. CDR3 loop: CSVDGGGYNEQFF. In DNA, the CDR3 is TGCAGCGTTGACGGGGGAGGCTACAATGAGCAGTTCTTC.

J is TRBJ2-5 and V is TRBV18; the D is unclear. Germline CDR1 is KGHSH and CDR2 is LQKENI. The CDR3 loop spans 14 amino acids. V was cut by 2 bases and J by 1 base, with 8 bases left in between. The CDR3 is CASSPRGSQETQYF. Here the CDR3 DNA reads TGTGCCAGCTCACCAAGAGGCAGCCAAGAGACCCAGTACTTC. The complete variable domain, with remaining parts taken from reference TRBV18 and TRBJ2-5, reads NAGVMQNPRHLVRRRGQEARLRCSPMKGHSHVYWYRQLPEEGLKFMVYLQKENIIDESGMPKERFSAEFPKEGPSILRIQQVVRGDSAAYFCASSPRGSQETQYFGPGTRLLVL.